These T cell receptor beta chains were read from a single sample in a study of cytomegalovirus exposure and HLA in healthy donors. Measured with immunoSEQ multiplex PCR; TCRdb has only the in-frame clones, and not every one. This sample carries 200,000 or so clones, almost 85% of them seen once, and the ten largest clones take about 0.25%. Sequenced input: PBMCs. These receptors all stem from a boy younger than 18 in good health and CMV-seronegative. CDR3s include the opening cysteine and the closing phenylalanine or tryptophan. The order of the fields is D gene, clone size, V gene, J gene, CDR3 protein, CDR3 DNA. The D gene is left open where the match is weak. Clone size appears in some rows only: once, few, many, or a class for an expanded clone.

NA	NA	TRBV5-8	TRBJ2-5	CASSLNLGPQYQETQYF	TGTGCCAGCAGCTTAAATCTGGGGCCCCAGTACCAAGAGACCCAGTACTTC
TRBD1	NA	TRBV5-4	TRBJ2-1	CASSLEVGRGPYNEQFF	TGTGCCAGCAGCTTGGAGGTTGGCAGGGGGCCTTACAATGAGCAGTTCTTC
TRBD1	NA	TRBV11-2	TRBJ1-2	CASSLIPGQTFDYGYTF	TGTGCCAGCAGCTTGATACCGGGACAGACCTTCGACTATGGCTACACCTTC
TRBD1	few	TRBV7-2	TRBJ1-2	CASSLGQGVLYGYTF	TGTGCCAGCAGCTTGGGACAGGGGGTGCTCTATGGCTACACCTTC
TRBD1	NA	TRBV5-1	TRBJ2-7	CASSLGTGKPYEQYF	TGCGCCAGCAGCTTGGGGACAGGGAAACCCTACGAGCAGTACTTC
NA	NA	TRBV30	TRBJ2-7	CAWSRASPGAYEQYF	TGTGCCTGGAGTCGCGCTAGCCCGGGGGCCTACGAGCAGTACTTC
NA	NA	TRBV6-5	TRBJ1-1	CASSVGGGDTEAFF	TGTGCCAGCAGTGTTGGAGGGGGGGACACTGAAGCTTTCTTT
NA	NA	TRBV28	TRBJ2-2	CASSLRLANTGELFF	TGTGCCAGCAGTTTACGGCTAGCGAACACCGGGGAGCTGTTTTTT
NA	NA	TRBV28	TRBJ1-1	CASSLWQERDTEAFF	TGTGCCAGCAGTTTATGGCAGGAGCGGGACACTGAAGCTTTCTTT
NA	NA	TRBV7-3	TRBJ1-2	CASSLRQGHGYTF	TGTGCCAGCAGCTTAAGGCAGGGGCATGGCTACACCTTC
NA	NA	TRBV2	TRBJ2-7	CASYQGKGYEQYF	TGTGCCAGCTACCAGGGAAAAGGGTACGAGCAGTACTTC
NA	NA	TRBV7-9	TRBJ2-5	CASSYYSGQETQYF	TGTGCCAGCAGCTACTATAGCGGCCAAGAGACCCAGTACTTC
TRBD1	NA	TRBV10-3	TRBJ1-1	CAISGSGGVTEAFF	TGTGCCATCAGTGGCTCAGGGGGCGTAACTGAAGCTTTCTTT
NA	NA	TRBV5-1	TRBJ1-1	CASSLDGRGINTEAFF	TGCGCCAGCAGCTTGGACGGCCGGGGGATAAACACTGAAGCTTTCTTT
TRBD1	NA	TRBV19	TRBJ1-4	CASRQGELFF	TGTGCCAGTCGACAGGGAGAACTGTTTTTT
NA	few	TRBV6-6	TRBJ2-7	CASSYSKQVGYYEQYF	TGTGCCAGCAGTTACTCGAAACAGGTTGGGTACTACGAGCAGTACTTC
NA	NA	TRBV7-9	TRBJ1-1	CASSLNGWGDTEAFF	TGTGCCAGCAGCTTAAACGGGTGGGGAGACACTGAAGCTTTCTTT
NA	NA	TRBV11-3	TRBJ2-7	CASSPRGIYEQYF	TGTGCCAGCAGCCCCCGAGGGATCTACGAGCAGTACTTC
NA	NA	TRBV7-9	TRBJ1-4	CASSPQVLNEKLFF	TGTGCCAGCAGCCCCCAGGTCCTTAATGAAAAACTGTTTTTT
NA	NA	TRBV9	TRBJ1-6	CASSIFGSPLHF	TGTGCCAGCAGCATATTCGGTTCACCCCTCCACTTT
NA	NA	TRBV19	TRBJ1-5	CASRMTANQPQHF	TGTGCCAGTAGGATGACAGCTAATCAGCCCCAGCATTTT
NA	NA	TRBV7-9	TRBJ2-1	CASSLARYEDEQFF	TGTGCCAGCAGCTTAGCGCGATACGAGGATGAGCAGTTCTTC
TRBD1	NA	TRBV5-1	TRBJ2-2	CASSNTGVAGELFF	TGCGCCAGCAGCAACACAGGGGTGGCCGGGGAGCTGTTTTTT
NA	NA	TRBV27	TRBJ1-4	CASSSRFEGANEKLFF	TGTGCCAGCAGTTCCCGGTTCGAGGGGGCTAATGAAAAACTGTTTTTT
NA	NA	TRBV9	TRBJ1-4	CASSAMTSSGEKLFF	TGTGCCAGCAGCGCCATGACGAGTTCAGGTGAAAAACTGTTTTTT
NA	NA	TRBV4-1	TRBJ1-5	CASSQSPARGDQPQHF	TGCGCCAGCAGCCAATCACCGGCACGGGGGGATCAGCCCCAGCATTTT